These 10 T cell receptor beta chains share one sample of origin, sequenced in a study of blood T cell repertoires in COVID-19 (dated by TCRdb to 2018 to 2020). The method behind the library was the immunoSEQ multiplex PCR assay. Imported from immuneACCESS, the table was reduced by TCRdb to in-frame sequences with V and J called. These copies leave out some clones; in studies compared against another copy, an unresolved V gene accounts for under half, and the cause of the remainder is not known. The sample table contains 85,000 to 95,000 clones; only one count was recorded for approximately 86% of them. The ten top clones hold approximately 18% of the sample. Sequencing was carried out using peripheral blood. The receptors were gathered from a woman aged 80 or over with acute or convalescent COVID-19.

CDR3 DNA: TGTGCCACCCGTAGCCGTTTTCACAATGAGCAGTTCTTC. Its protein product is CATRSRFHNEQFF. The chain carries TRBV2 and TRBJ2-1; no definite D call. This CDR3 spans 13 amino acids. The ends were cut back, 10 bases at V and 5 bases at J, with 15 bases in the middle. The germline CDR1 and CDR2 sequences are SNHLY and FYNNEI. Using reference TRBV2 and TRBJ2-1 for the parts outside the CDR3, the full variable domain is EPEVTQTPSHQVTQMGQEVILRCVPISNHLYFYWYRQILGQKVEFLVSFYNNEISEKSEIFDDQFSVERPDGSNFTLKIRSTKLEDSAMYFCATRSRFHNEQFFGPGTRLTVL.

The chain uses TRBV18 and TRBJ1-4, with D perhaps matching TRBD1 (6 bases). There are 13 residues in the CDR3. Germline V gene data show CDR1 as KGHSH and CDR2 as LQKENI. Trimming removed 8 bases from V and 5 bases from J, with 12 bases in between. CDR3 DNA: TGTGCCAGCAGGCAGGGGATAAATGAAAAACTGTTTTTT. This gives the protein CASRQGINEKLFF. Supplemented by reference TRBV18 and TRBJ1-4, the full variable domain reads NAGVMQNPRHLVRRRGQEARLRCSPMKGHSHVYWYRQLPEEGLKFMVYLQKENIIDESGMPKERFSAEFPKEGPSILRIQQVVRGDSAAYFCASRQGINEKLFFGSGTQLSVL.

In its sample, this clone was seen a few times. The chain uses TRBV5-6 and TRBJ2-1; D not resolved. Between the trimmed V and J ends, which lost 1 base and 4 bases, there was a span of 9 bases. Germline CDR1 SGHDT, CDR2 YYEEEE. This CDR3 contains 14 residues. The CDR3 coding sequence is TGTGCCAGCAGCTTGACTGCGACTTACAATGAGCAGTTCTTC. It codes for CASSLTATYNEQFF.

Here the CDR3 reads CASTKRTGGVGANVLTF. The CDR3 DNA sequence: TGTGCCAGTACCAAGAGGACAGGGGGAGTTGGGGCCAACGTCCTGACTTTC. The gene calls are TRBV19 and TRBJ2-6; the match to TRBD1 covers 10 bases. The trim removed 7 bases at V and 3 bases at J, leaving 9 bases unmatched. The CDR3 consists of 17 residues. Germline CDR1 and CDR2: LNHDA and SQIVND (reference sequence).

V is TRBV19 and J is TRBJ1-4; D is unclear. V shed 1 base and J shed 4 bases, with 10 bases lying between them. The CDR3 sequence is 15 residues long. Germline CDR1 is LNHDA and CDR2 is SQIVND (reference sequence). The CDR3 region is CASSIGSLVNEKLFF. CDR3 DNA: TGTGCCAGTAGTATAGGAAGCTTGGTTAATGAAAAACTGTTTTTT. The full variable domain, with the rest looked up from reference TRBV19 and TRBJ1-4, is DGGITQSPKYLFRKEGQNVTLSCEQNLNHDAMYWYRQDPGQGLRLIYYSQIVNDFQKGDIAEGYSVSREKKESFPLTVTSAQKNPTAFYLCASSIGSLVNEKLFFGSGTQLSVL.

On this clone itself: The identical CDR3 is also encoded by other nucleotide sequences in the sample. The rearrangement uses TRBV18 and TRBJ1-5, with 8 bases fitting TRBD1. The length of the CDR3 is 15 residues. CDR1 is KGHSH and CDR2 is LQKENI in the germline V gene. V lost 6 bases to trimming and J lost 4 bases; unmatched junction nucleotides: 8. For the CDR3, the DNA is TGTGCCAGCTCCCCCGACAGGGGAGGAAATCAGCCCCAGCATTTT. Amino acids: CASSPDRGGNQPQHF.

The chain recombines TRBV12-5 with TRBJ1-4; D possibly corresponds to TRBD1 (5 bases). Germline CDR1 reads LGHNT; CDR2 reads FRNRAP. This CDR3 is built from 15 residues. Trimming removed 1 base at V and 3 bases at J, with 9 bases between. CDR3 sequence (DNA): TGTGCTAGTGGTTTGGGGCAGGGCCCTAATGAAAAACTGTTTTTT. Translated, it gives CASGLGQGPNEKLFF. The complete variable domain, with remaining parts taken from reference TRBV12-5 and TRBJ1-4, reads DARVTQTPRHKVTEMGQEVTMRCQPILGHNTVFWYRQTMMQGLELLAYFRNRAPLDDSGMPKDRFSAEMPDATLATLKIQPSEPRDSAVYFCASGLGQGPNEKLFFGSGTQLSVL.

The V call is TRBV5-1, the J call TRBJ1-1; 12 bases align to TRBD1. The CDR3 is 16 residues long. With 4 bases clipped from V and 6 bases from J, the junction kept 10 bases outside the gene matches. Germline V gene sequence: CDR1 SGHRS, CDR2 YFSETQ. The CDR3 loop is CASSPPRDRGRPEAFF. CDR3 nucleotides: TGCGCCAGCAGCCCCCCCCGGGACAGGGGGCGACCTGAAGCTTTCTTT.

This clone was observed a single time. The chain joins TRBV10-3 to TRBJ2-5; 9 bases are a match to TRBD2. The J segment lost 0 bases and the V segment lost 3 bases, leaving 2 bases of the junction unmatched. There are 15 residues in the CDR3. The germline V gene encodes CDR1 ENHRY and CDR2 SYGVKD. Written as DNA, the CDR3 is TGTGCCATCAGTGATAGCGGGGGTTACCAAGAGACCCAGTACTTC. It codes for CAISDSGGYQETQYF.

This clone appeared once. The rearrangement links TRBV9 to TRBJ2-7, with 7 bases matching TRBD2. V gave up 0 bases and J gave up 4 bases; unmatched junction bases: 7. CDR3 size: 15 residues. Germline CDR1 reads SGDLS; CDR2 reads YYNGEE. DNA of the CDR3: TGTGCCAGCAGCGTAGACCCCCAGGGAGGGTACGAGCAGTACTTC. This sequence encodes CASSVDPQGGYEQYF.